A selection of T cell receptor beta chains follows, all from one sample in a study of control samples from healthy donors and cancer patients. Repertoires were generated with immunoSEQ multiplex PCR, while TCRdb's copy carries only in-frame clones and drops some. Of 400,000 to 500,000 clones in the sample, 75% to 95% were seen once. The specimen was PBMCs. Source of these receptors: a man aged 35 to 55 with head and neck cancer. CDR3s include the opening cysteine and the closing phenylalanine or tryptophan. The order of the fields is D gene, clone size, J gene, CDR3 length, V gene, CDR3 protein, CDR3 DNA. The D gene is left open where the match is weak. Size is stated for part of the rows, as once, few or many counts, or as a class when the clone is expanded.

NA	NA	TRBJ1-4	14	TRBV28	CASQGGGEGEKLFF	TGTGCCAGCCAAGGGGGGGGAGAGGGAGAAAAACTGTTTTTT
TRBD2	NA	TRBJ2-1	15	TRBV20-1	CSASAGGRLGNEQFF	TGCAGTGCTAGTGCGGGAGGGCGACTCGGGAATGAGCAGTTCTTC
NA	NA	TRBJ1-2	13	TRBV7-2	CASSRGGNYGYTF	TGTGCCAGCAGCCGAGGGGGGAACTATGGCTACACCTTC
NA	NA	TRBJ2-1	13	TRBV10-1	CASSESSIDEQFF	TGCGCCAGCAGTGAGTCGAGTATTGATGAGCAGTTCTTC
TRBD1	NA	TRBJ2-2	13	TRBV24-1	CATSEPTGGELFF	TGTGCCACCAGTGAGCCAACAGGGGGCGAGCTGTTTTTT
TRBD2	NA	TRBJ2-3	16	TRBV7-3	CASRVGTSGGAGTQYF	TGTGCCAGCAGAGTTGGGACTAGCGGGGGGGCCGGTACGCAGTATTTT
NA	NA	TRBJ2-7	14	TRBV9	CASSAPGGGGEQYF	TGTGCCAGCAGCGCCCCGGGAGGGGGCGGTGAGCAGTACTTC
TRBD2	NA	TRBJ2-2	16	TRBV4-1	CASSTRTSGGGGELFF	TGCGCCAGCAGCACCCGGACTAGCGGGGGGGGCGGGGAGCTGTTTTTT
NA	NA	TRBJ1-1	13	TRBV5-1	CASSYGKNTEAFF	TGCGCCAGCAGCTACGGAAAGAACACTGAAGCTTTCTTT
NA	NA	TRBJ2-4	14	TRBV30	CACTFGVFSGIQYF	TGTGCCTGTACATTTGGGGTTTTTTCAGGCATTCAGTACTTC
NA	NA	TRBJ1-5	18	TRBV6-1	CASSDGLGSPRGNQPQHF	TGTGCCAGCAGTGATGGCCTTGGGTCCCCGCGAGGCAATCAGCCCCAGCATTTT
NA	NA	TRBJ2-6	17	TRBV3-1/TRBV3-2	CASSQTLISSGANVLTF	TGTGCCAGCAGCCAAACCTTAATAAGCTCTGGGGCCAACGTCCTGACTTTC
NA	NA	TRBJ2-7	18	TRBV10-3	CAISESGSVDRILGEQYF	TGTGCCATCAGTGAGTCAGGATCCGTCGACAGAATCCTTGGCGAGCAGTACTTC
NA	NA	TRBJ2-1	16	TRBV7-8	CASSLGALSSYNEQFF	TGTGCCAGCAGCTTAGGGGCGTTGAGCTCCTACAATGAGCAGTTCTTC
NA	NA	TRBJ2-7	11	TRBV20-1	CSAPRGYEQYF	TGCAGTGCCCCGAGGGGGTACGAGCAGTACTTC
NA	NA	TRBJ1-4	13	TRBV18	CASSGQFNEKLFF	TGTGCCAGCTCCGGACAGTTTAATGAAAAACTGTTTTTT
TRBD1	NA	TRBJ2-7	14	TRBV27	CASTPTGGVYEQYF	TGTGCCAGCACCCCAACAGGGGGCGTCTACGAGCAGTACTTC
NA	NA	TRBJ1-1	12	TRBV2	CASSELNTEAFF	TGTGCCAGCAGTGAATTGAACACTGAAGCTTTCTTT
TRBD2	NA	TRBJ2-1	16	TRBV10-3	CAIRVTGTSGSNEQFF	TGTGCCATCAGGGTTACCGGGACTAGCGGGAGCAATGAGCAGTTCTTC
NA	once	TRBJ2-5	14	TRBV30	CAWTQDVGQETQYF	TGTGCCTGGACCCAGGACGTGGGCCAAGAGACCCAGTACTTC
TRBD1	NA	TRBJ2-7	14	TRBV5-6	CASSLGQGAREQYF	TGTGCCAGCAGCTTAGGACAGGGGGCGCGGGAGCAGTACTTC
TRBD1	NA	TRBJ1-1	15	TRBV7-3	CASSSSDRGDSEAFF	TGTGCCAGCAGCTCTTCCGACAGGGGGGACTCTGAAGCTTTCTTT
NA	NA	TRBJ1-2	13	TRBV6-5	CASSYGGSYGYTF	TGTGCCAGCAGTTACGGGGGTAGCTATGGCTACACCTTC
NA	NA	TRBJ1-2	11	TRBV19	CASSNRVGYTF	TGTGCCAGTAGCAACAGGGTCGGCTACACCTTC
NA	NA	TRBJ2-1	15	TRBV9	CASSPEWGSYNEQFF	TGTGCCAGCAGCCCCGAGTGGGGCTCCTACAATGAGCAGTTCTTC
NA	NA	TRBJ2-3	15	TRBV12-5	CASGLFQGRTDTQYF	TGTGCTAGTGGTTTGTTCCAGGGACGCACAGATACGCAGTATTTT
TRBD1	NA	TRBJ1-4	14	TRBV27	CASSTQGGNEKLFF	TGTGCCAGCAGCACACAGGGGGGGAATGAAAAACTGTTTTTT
TRBD2	NA	TRBJ2-2	15	TRBV6-5	CASNPRGTNTGELFF	TGTGCCAGCAACCCGCGGGGGACCAACACCGGGGAGCTGTTTTTT
TRBD2	NA	TRBJ2-7	14	TRBV20-1	CSASVSGGSYEQYF	TGCAGTGCTAGTGTTAGCGGGGGATCCTACGAGCAGTACTTC
NA	NA	TRBJ2-5	14	TRBV7-9	CASSSFTPQETQYF	TGTGCCAGCAGTTCCTTCACCCCCCAAGAGACCCAGTACTTC
TRBD2	once	TRBJ2-7	13	TRBV13	CASTLAGGLEQYF	TGTGCCAGCACACTAGCGGGGGGACTCGAGCAGTACTTC
NA	NA	TRBJ1-1	15	TRBV5-1	CASSGSQGLNTEAFF	TGCGCCAGCAGCGGATCACAGGGACTGAACACTGAAGCTTTCTTT
TRBD2	NA	TRBJ2-7	13	TRBV12-3/TRBV12-4	CASSRLAGYEQYF	TGTGCCAGCAGCCGCCTAGCGGGCTACGAGCAGTACTTC
TRBD1	NA	TRBJ2-3	16	TRBV5-1	CASSQRQGLNTDTQYF	TGCGCCAGCAGCCAAAGACAGGGGCTGAACACAGATACGCAGTATTTT
TRBD1	once	TRBJ2-2	15	TRBV6-5	CAVPGQGRVGGELFF	TGTGCCGTTCCGGGACAGGGAAGAGTTGGCGGGGAGCTGTTTTTT
NA	NA	TRBJ1-5	16	TRBV7-2	CASSSRGGGSNQPQHF	TGTGCCAGCAGCTCGCGGGGAGGAGGTAGCAATCAGCCCCAGCATTTT
TRBD1	NA	TRBJ2-3	16	TRBV11-2	CASSYWTGGSADTQYF	TGTGCCAGCAGCTATTGGACAGGGGGGAGTGCAGATACGCAGTATTTT
NA	NA	TRBJ1-1	14	TRBV6-6	CASRGVQMNTEAFF	TGTGCCAGCAGGGGAGTGCAGATGAACACTGAAGCTTTCTTT
NA	NA	TRBJ2-2	19	TRBV15	CATSTRVRFGITNTGELFF	TGTGCCACCAGCACTAGAGTTAGGTTCGGGATTACGAACACCGGGGAGCTGTTTTTT
NA	NA	TRBJ2-1	14	TRBV3-1/TRBV3-2	CASTHHTGINEQFF	TGTGCCAGCACTCATCACACAGGGATCAATGAGCAGTTCTTC
NA	NA	TRBJ1-2	14	TRBV7-2	CASSYRPGRRGYTF	TGTGCCAGCAGCTATCGTCCAGGGCGCAGAGGCTACACCTTC
NA	NA	TRBJ1-2	15	TRBV7-2	CASSTGGTSNYGYTF	TGTGCCAGCAGCACAGGAGGGACGTCTAACTATGGCTACACCTTC
NA	NA	TRBJ2-7	16	TRBV14	CASSPNTPRVGHEQYF	TGTGCCAGCAGCCCGAACACCCCCCGAGTGGGCCACGAGCAGTACTTC
NA	NA	TRBJ1-1	13	TRBV6-6	CASTLTGETEAFF	TGTGCCAGCACCTTAACAGGTGAAACTGAAGCTTTCTTT
TRBD2	once	TRBJ2-1	15	TRBV11-2	CASSLNLAGNNEQFF	TGTGCCAGCAGCTTAAACCTAGCGGGGAACAATGAGCAGTTCTTC
NA	NA	TRBJ2-5	16	TRBV28	CASSSRTGRGQETQYF	TGTGCCAGCAGTTCCAGGACGGGCCGAGGGCAAGAGACCCAGTACTTC
NA	NA	TRBJ2-3	15	TRBV5-1	CASSTFDGSTDTQYF	TGCGCCAGCAGCACCTTCGACGGAAGCACAGATACGCAGTATTTT
TRBD1	NA	TRBJ2-7	13	TRBV5-1	CASSVGQSYEQYF	TGCGCCAGCAGCGTGGGACAGAGCTACGAGCAGTACTTC
NA	NA	TRBJ2-2	13	TRBV5-1	CASSLGQSGELFF	TGCGCCAGCAGCTTGGGACAGAGCGGGGAGCTGTTTTTT
NA	NA	TRBJ1-2	16	TRBV11-2	CASSPLTGQRNYGYTF	TGTGCCAGCAGCCCCCTCACCGGACAGAGAAACTATGGCTACACCTTC